This is a list of T cell receptor beta chains from one sample in a study of CD8+ T cells in alopecia areata. Method: immunoSEQ multiplex PCR; TCRdb's copy keeps in-frame clones and lacks some. Seen here are a few hundred thousand clones, about 62% observed once, and the top ten hold 0.9% to 0.95%. The material was CD4+ T cells sorted from blood, obtained at roughly week 53, from a patient treated with tofacitinib. Receptors were obtained from a human donor with alopecia areata. CDR3s include the opening cysteine and the closing phenylalanine or tryptophan. The D gene is left open where the match is weak. Some rows mark clone size as missing; the rest say once, few, many or name a class of expanded clone.

D: NA; J: TRBJ2-1; V: TRBV30; size: NA; DNA: TGTGCCTGGAGTGTACGAAATGAGCAGTTCTTC; CDR3: CAWSVRNEQFF
D: TRBD1; J: TRBJ1-6; V: TRBV7-2; size: few; DNA: TGTGCCAGCAGCTCGAAATGGGACAGGGCAAGCTCCTATAATTCACCCCTCCACTTT; CDR3: CASSSKWDRASSYNSPLHF
D: NA; J: TRBJ1-3; V: TRBV5-4; size: NA; DNA: TGTGCCAGCAGCTTGGCTGGGGTTGGAAACACCATATATTTT; CDR3: CASSLAGVGNTIYF
D: NA; J: TRBJ1-4; V: TRBV9; size: NA; DNA: TGTGCCAGCAGCGTATCATACCGGGACACTCGTGAAAAACTGTTTTTT; CDR3: CASSVSYRDTREKLFF
D: TRBD1; J: TRBJ1-2; V: TRBV7-3; size: many; DNA: TGTGCCAGCAGCTTAAGTCCAGGGGGCGAGGGCTACACCTTC; CDR3: CASSLSPGGEGYTF
D: NA; J: TRBJ1-2; V: TRBV5-5; size: NA; DNA: TGTGCCAGCAGCCGGGAATATGGCTACACCTTC; CDR3: CASSREYGYTF
D: NA; J: TRBJ1-3; V: TRBV29-1; size: once; DNA: TGCAGCGTTCAAGGGGGAGGAAACACCATATATTTT; CDR3: CSVQGGGNTIYF
D: TRBD1; J: TRBJ1-2; V: TRBV19; size: NA; DNA: TGTGCCAGTAGTATCGACAGGGTTCGTGGTGGCTACACCTTC; CDR3: CASSIDRVRGGYTF
D: NA; J: TRBJ2-1; V: TRBV29-1; size: few; DNA: TGCAGCGTTGAAAGTCAGAGCTCCTACAATGAGCAGTTCTTC; CDR3: CSVESQSSYNEQFF
D: NA; J: TRBJ2-5; V: TRBV7-2; size: NA; DNA: TGTGCCAGCAGGCTGGCGGCACAGGCCCAAGAGACCCAGTACTTC; CDR3: CASRLAAQAQETQYF
D: TRBD1; J: TRBJ1-1; V: TRBV29-1; size: once; DNA: TGCAGCGTAAACCCGACAGGGTTGAACACTGAAGCTTTCTTT; CDR3: CSVNPTGLNTEAFF
D: NA; J: TRBJ2-2; V: TRBV5-6; size: NA; DNA: TGTGCCAGCAGCCCACTGACTTTCACCGGGGAGCTGTTTTTT; CDR3: CASSPLTFTGELFF
D: TRBD1; J: TRBJ2-4; V: TRBV10-3; size: few; DNA: TGTGCCATCAGCCCGGGACAGGGAGTGGACATTCAGTACTTC; CDR3: CAISPGQGVDIQYF
D: TRBD2; J: TRBJ2-3; V: TRBV10-2; size: NA; DNA: TGCGCCAGCAGACTAGCGGGGGGAGATACGCAGTATTTT; CDR3: CASRLAGGDTQYF
D: TRBD1; J: TRBJ1-4; V: TRBV5-6; size: once; DNA: TGTGCCAGCAGCCCAGGGGGCCTGGCAACTAATGAAAAACTGTTTTTT; CDR3: CASSPGGLATNEKLFF
D: TRBD2; J: TRBJ2-1; V: TRBV15; size: NA; DNA: TGTGCCACCAGCAGGAACAGCGGGAGGTCCGTCAATGAGCAGTTCTTC; CDR3: CATSRNSGRSVNEQFF
D: NA; J: TRBJ2-5; V: TRBV9; size: once; DNA: TGTGCCAGCAGCCCCCCGACAGGTGGACTGCAAGAGACCCAGTACTTC; CDR3: CASSPPTGGLQETQYF
D: NA; J: TRBJ2-5; V: TRBV7-2; size: NA; DNA: TGTGCCAGCAGCGGGCAGGGGCGCCAAGAGACCCAGTACTTC; CDR3: CASSGQGRQETQYF
D: NA; J: TRBJ2-5; V: TRBV27; size: NA; DNA: TGTGCCAGCAGTTTATCGCCGTACCAAGAGACCCAGTACTTC; CDR3: CASSLSPYQETQYF
D: NA; J: TRBJ2-5; V: TRBV7-2; size: NA; DNA: TGTGCCAGCAGCCGAACGGCCATGAAAGAGACCCAGTACTTC; CDR3: CASSRTAMKETQYF
D: TRBD1; J: TRBJ1-2; V: TRBV29-1; size: few; DNA: TGCAGCGTTGTTACAGGGGTTGATGGCTACACCTTC; CDR3: CSVVTGVDGYTF
D: NA; J: TRBJ2-3; V: TRBV10-2; size: NA; DNA: TGCGCCAGTCAACTAATGGGAAGCACAGATACGCAGTATTTT; CDR3: CASQLMGSTDTQYF
D: NA; J: TRBJ2-7; V: TRBV4-1; size: NA; DNA: TGCGCCAGCAGCCAAGACCCCCAAACCACAGGGTACGAGCAGTACTTC; CDR3: CASSQDPQTTGYEQYF
D: NA; J: TRBJ2-3; V: TRBV20-1; size: NA; DNA: TGCAGTGCCAGCCGAGGGGATACGCAGTATTTT; CDR3: CSASRGDTQYF
D: TRBD1; J: TRBJ1-6; V: TRBV5-1; size: few; DNA: TGCGCCAGCAGCCCGAACAGGGGGATGAATTCACCCCTCCACTTT; CDR3: CASSPNRGMNSPLHF
D: NA; J: TRBJ1-6; V: TRBV6-5; size: NA; DNA: TGTGCCAGCAGTCCTCCGACGGCGATCGGGTCACCCCTCCACTTT; CDR3: CASSPPTAIGSPLHF